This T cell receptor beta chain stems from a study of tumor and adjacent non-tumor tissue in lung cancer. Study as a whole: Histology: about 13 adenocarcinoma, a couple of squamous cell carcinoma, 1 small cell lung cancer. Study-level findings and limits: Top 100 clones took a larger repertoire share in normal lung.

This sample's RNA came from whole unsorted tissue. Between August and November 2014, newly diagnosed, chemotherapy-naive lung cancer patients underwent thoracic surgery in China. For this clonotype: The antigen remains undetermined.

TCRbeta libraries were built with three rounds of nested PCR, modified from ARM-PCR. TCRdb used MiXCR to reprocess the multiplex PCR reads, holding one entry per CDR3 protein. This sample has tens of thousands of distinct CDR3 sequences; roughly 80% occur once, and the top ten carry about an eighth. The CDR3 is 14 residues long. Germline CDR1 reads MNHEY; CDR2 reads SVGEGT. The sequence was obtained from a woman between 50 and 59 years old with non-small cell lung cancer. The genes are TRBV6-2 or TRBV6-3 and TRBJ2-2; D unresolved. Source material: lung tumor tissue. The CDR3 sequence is CVSTLGRDTGELFF. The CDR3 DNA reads TGTGTCAGTACCCTGGGCAGAGACACCGGGGAGCTGTTTTTT.